These 20 T cell receptor beta chains were all obtained from the same sample, sequenced in a study of blood T cell repertoires in COVID-19. Method: immunoSEQ multiplex PCR; TCRdb's copy keeps in-frame clones and lacks some. The sample records around 7,000 clones, roughly 87% being singletons. Sequenced input: peripheral blood. All receptors come from a human donor in a cohort sampled during active COVID-19. The donor label of this sample is uncertain.

This chain connects TRBV7-7 to TRBJ2-2; D remains unclear. The germline V gene encodes CDR1 SSHAT and CDR2 FNYEAQ (reference sequence). The CDR3 is made up of 16 amino acids. Trimming took 1 base from V and 2 from J, leaving 11 bases between them. The CDR3: CASSLGRQINTGELFF. The CDR3 DNA follows: TGTGCCAGCAGCTTAGGTCGCCAGATAAACACCGGGGAGCTGTTTTTT.

V usage is TRBV10-3 and J usage is TRBJ1-3; D unresolved. CDR1 and CDR2 from the germline V gene are ENHRY and SYGVKD. There are 14 residues in the CDR3. The germline V and J ends were trimmed by 2 bases and 0 bases, with 5 bases remaining between them. Written as DNA, the CDR3 is TGTGCCATCAGTGAGGCAGACTCTGGAAACACCATATATTTT. This translates into CAISEADSGNTIYF.

The chain joins TRBV19 to TRBJ2-7, with a tentative D call TRBD2 (5 bases). Germline lookup yields CDR1 LNHDA and CDR2 SQIVND (reference sequence). This CDR3 comprises 16 residues. V lost 3 bases to trimming and J lost 2 bases, with 17 bases between them. The CDR3 here is CASSIRPDTGAYEQYF. CDR3 nucleotide sequence: TGTGCCAGTAGTATTCGGCCTGACACCGGGGCCTACGAGCAGTACTTC.

V usage is TRBV11-2 and J usage is TRBJ2-1; the match to TRBD2 covers 13 bases. Germline V gives CDR1 SGHAT, CDR2 FQNNGV. Losses at the gene ends were 4 bases for V and 7 bases for J; bases not matched to a gene: 4. The CDR3 has 15 residues. The CDR3 DNA reads TGTGCCAGCAGCTCCGGACTAGCGGGGGCGAATGAGCAGTTCTTC. Translation gives CASSSGLAGANEQFF.

The chain couples TRBV4-2 to TRBJ2-6, with D unclear. The CDR3 consists of 16 residues. Germline loops: CDR1 LGHNA, CDR2 YNFKEQ. Trimming removed 4 bases at V and 4 bases at J, with 14 bases between. The DNA for the CDR3 is TGTGCCAGCAGCCCCAACTCGGAGTCGGGGGCCAACGTCCTGACTTTC. Encoded protein: CASSPNSESGANVLTF.

The chain combines TRBV10-2 with TRBJ2-7, with 9 bases matching TRBD1. CDR1 WSHSY and CDR2 SAAADI come from the germline V gene. The J segment lost 2 bases and the V segment lost 2 bases, leaving 7 bases of the junction unmatched. CDR3 length equals 16 residues. The CDR3 region is CASSEPDRDRAYEQYF. CDR3 bases: TGCGCCAGCAGTGAGCCCGATCGGGACAGGGCCTACGAGCAGTACTTC.

The chain joins TRBV19 to TRBJ1-2; possible D gene TRBD1, 6 bases. Germline CDR1 reads LNHDA; CDR2 reads SQIVND (reference sequence). V lost 5 bases and J lost 8, with 12 bases in between. There are 12 residues in the CDR3. CDR3 coding DNA: TGTGCCAGTAGTGCGGACAGAATCGGCTACACCTTC. Its translation is CASSADRIGYTF.

By frequency in the sample, this clone is large. This chain connects TRBV2 to TRBJ1-2, with 9 bases fitting TRBD1. V lost 0 bases and J lost 7; bases outside the gene matches: 3. The CDR3 runs 14 residues. Germline values: CDR1 SNHLY, CDR2 FYNNEI. The CDR3 reads CASSEAQGAGGYTF. The CDR3 DNA is TGTGCCAGCAGTGAAGCACAGGGGGCTGGTGGCTACACCTTC. The full variable domain, in which reference TRBV2 and TRBJ1-2 provide the parts outside the CDR3, is EPEVTQTPSHQVTQMGQEVILRCVPISNHLYFYWYRQILGQKVEFLVSFYNNEISEKSEIFDDQFSVERPDGSNFTLKIRSTKLEDSAMYFCASSEAQGAGGYTFGSGTRLTVV.

The sample holds a few counts of this clone. V is TRBV4-1 and J is TRBJ1-2; TRBD1 agrees at 8 bases. The V and J ends lost 1 base and 2 bases, in that order; junction bases with no gene match: 9. The CDR3 extends over 17 amino acids. Germline assignment: CDR1 MGHRA and CDR2 YSYEKL. CDR3 protein: CASSQAGGQGGNYGYTF. CDR3 sequence (DNA): TGCGCCAGCAGCCAAGCCGGAGGACAGGGCGGGAACTATGGCTACACCTTC.

V usage is TRBV20-1 and J usage is TRBJ2-1; the match to TRBD2 covers 7 bases. CDR3 length: 10 amino acids. V lost 5 bases and J lost 10; bases outside the gene matches: 2. Germline V gene sequence: CDR1 DFQATT, CDR2 SNEGSKA (reference sequence). The CDR3: CSARGEEQFF. CDR3 coding DNA: TGCAGTGCTCGGGGGGAGGAGCAGTTCTTC.

The chain joins TRBV9 to TRBJ2-1; 7 nucleotides align to TRBD2. This CDR3 comprises 16 residues. J lost 2 bases, V lost 4 bases, and 9 bases had no gene match. Germline lookup yields CDR1 SGDLS and CDR2 YYNGEE. Written as DNA, the CDR3 is TGTGCCAGCAGCAGGGGCGGGGAGGGAACCTACAATGAGCAGTTCTTC. It translates to CASSRGGEGTYNEQFF.

The rearrangement joins TRBV27 to TRBJ2-7, with 8 bases matching TRBD1. Looked up from germline, CDR1 is MNHEY and CDR2 is SMNVEV (reference sequence). CDR3 length equals 16 residues. The V and J ends lost 5 bases and 2 bases, in that order; junction bases with no gene match: 11. This CDR3 reads CASSPSPGTGTYEQYF. The CDR3 DNA reads TGTGCCAGCAGTCCATCACCCGGGACAGGAACCTACGAGCAGTACTTC.

This clone is a singleton in its sample. The chain joins TRBV10-1 to TRBJ2-1; 9 bases align to TRBD2. Losses at the gene ends were 5 bases for V and 7 bases for J; bases not matched to a gene: 6. Germline CDR1 and CDR2: WNHNN and SYGVQD (reference sequence). CDR3 size: 14 residues. CDR3 residues: CASSSGGPGNEQFF. As DNA, the CDR3 is TGCGCCAGCAGTAGCGGGGGGCCGGGGAATGAGCAGTTCTTC.

This clone has just a few counts. The rearrangement uses TRBV11-2 and TRBJ1-3; 10 bases align to TRBD1. With 6 bases clipped from V and 0 bases from J, the junction kept 8 bases outside the gene matches. This CDR3 is built from 17 residues. Germline V gene lookup returns CDR1 SGHAT and CDR2 FQNNGV. This chain's CDR3 is CASRSPGQGNSGNTIYF. CDR3 DNA sequence: TGTGCCAGCAGATCTCCGGGACAGGGGAACTCTGGAAACACCATATATTTT.

This clone was detected only once. The V call is TRBV2, the J call TRBJ1-1, with D possibly matching TRBD1 (6 bases). Trimming removed 7 bases from V and 1 base from J, with 13 bases in between. This CDR3 spans 14 amino acids. Germline-derived CDR1 and CDR2 are SNHLY and FYNNEI. CDR3 nucleotide sequence: TGTGCCAGCAAAGGGGGACGAGGGAACACTGAAGCTTTCTTT. Protein: CASKGGRGNTEAFF.

This sequence joins TRBV18 and TRBJ1-1; weak D call: TRBD1 (6 bases). V was cut by 5 bases and J by 4 bases, with 17 bases left in between. CDR3 length: 15 residues. The germline gives CDR1 KGHSH, CDR2 LQKENI. CDR3: CASSSTDRLGTEAFF. The CDR3 DNA sequence: TGTGCCAGCTCATCCACCGACAGGTTAGGCACTGAAGCTTTCTTT.

The rearrangement links TRBV19 to TRBJ1-4, with D maybe TRBD1 (5 bases). Trimming pared 4 bases from V and 6 bases from J, leaving 9 bases between. The CDR3 consists of 13 residues. From germline, CDR1 is LNHDA and CDR2 SQIVND (reference sequence). In DNA, the CDR3 is TGTGCCAGTAGTACGCCGGGGGATGAAAAACTGTTTTTT. Translated, it gives CASSTPGDEKLFF.

The genes are TRBV11-2 and TRBJ1-1, with D maybe TRBD1 (5 bases). V dropped 5 bases and J dropped 10 bases, with 14 bases sitting between them. The CDR3 extends over 12 amino acids. Per germline, CDR1 SGHAT and CDR2 FQNNGV. The CDR3 DNA is TGTGCCAGCAGCCCCATGGTGGGGGGAGCTTTCTTT. It yields the protein CASSPMVGGAFF.

The chain links TRBV5-1 to TRBJ1-1; a possible D gene is TRBD1 (6 bases). The germline gives CDR1 SGHRS, CDR2 YFSETQ. The CDR3 has 15 residues. Trimming removed 5 bases at V and 4 bases at J, with 18 bases between. The CDR3 here is CASSWADSWGTEAFF. CDR3 coding DNA: TGCGCCAGCAGTTGGGCGGACAGTTGGGGCACTGAAGCTTTCTTT.

The chain has TRBV11-1 and TRBJ1-1; D possibly corresponds to TRBD1 (5 bases). The CDR3 extends over 15 amino acids. The V end lost 5 bases, the J end lost 5 bases, and 18 bases lay between the germline ends. Looked up from germline, CDR1 is SGHAT and CDR2 is FQDESV (reference sequence). CDR3: CASSGLGGRHTEAFF. CDR3 coding DNA: TGTGCCAGCAGCGGGCTGGGGGGGAGGCATACTGAAGCTTTCTTT.